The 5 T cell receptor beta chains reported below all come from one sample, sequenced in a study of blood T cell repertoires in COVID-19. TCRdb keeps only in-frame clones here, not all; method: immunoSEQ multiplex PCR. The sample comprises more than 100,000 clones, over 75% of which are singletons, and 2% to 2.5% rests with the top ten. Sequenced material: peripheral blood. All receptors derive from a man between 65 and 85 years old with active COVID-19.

CDR3 protein: CASSSTNRGQGTGELFF. CDR3 nucleotide sequence: TGTGCCAGCAGCTCAACCAACAGGGGGCAGGGCACCGGGGAGCTGTTTTTT. The genes are TRBV7-2 and TRBJ2-2, with TRBD1 identical over 9 bases. Germline trimming cut 4 bases from V and 4 bases from J; bases unmatched to any gene: 10. CDR1 and CDR2 (germline): SGHTA, FQGNSA. The CDR3 totals 17 residues. Complete variable domain (other parts from reference TRBV7-2 and TRBJ2-2): GAGVSQSPSNKVTEKGKDVELRCDPISGHTALYWYRQSLGQGLEFLIYFQGNSAPDKSGLPSDRFSAERTGGSVSTLTIQRTQQEDSAVYLCASSSTNRGQGTGELFFGEGSRLTVL.

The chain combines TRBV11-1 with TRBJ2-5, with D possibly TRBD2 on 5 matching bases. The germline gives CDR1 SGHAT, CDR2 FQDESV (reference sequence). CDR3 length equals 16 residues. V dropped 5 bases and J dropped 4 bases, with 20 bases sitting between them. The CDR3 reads CASSAQMTLAGETQYF. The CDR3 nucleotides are TGTGCCAGCAGCGCCCAGATGACACTGGCGGGAGAGACCCAGTACTTC.

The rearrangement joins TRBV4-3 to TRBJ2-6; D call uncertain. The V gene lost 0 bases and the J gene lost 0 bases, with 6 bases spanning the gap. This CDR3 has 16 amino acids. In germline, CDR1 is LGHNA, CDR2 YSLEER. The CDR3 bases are TGCGCCAGCAGCCAAGACAGGCACTCTGGGGCCAACGTCCTGACTTTC. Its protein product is CASSQDRHSGANVLTF.

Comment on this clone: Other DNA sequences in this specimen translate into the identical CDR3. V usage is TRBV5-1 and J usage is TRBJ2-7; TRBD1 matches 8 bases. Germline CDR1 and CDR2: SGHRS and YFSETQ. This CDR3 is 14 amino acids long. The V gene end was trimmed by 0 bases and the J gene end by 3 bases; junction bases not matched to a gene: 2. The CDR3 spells CASSLVGQGYEQYF. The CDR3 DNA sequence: TGCGCCAGCAGCTTGGTTGGACAGGGCTACGAGCAGTACTTC.

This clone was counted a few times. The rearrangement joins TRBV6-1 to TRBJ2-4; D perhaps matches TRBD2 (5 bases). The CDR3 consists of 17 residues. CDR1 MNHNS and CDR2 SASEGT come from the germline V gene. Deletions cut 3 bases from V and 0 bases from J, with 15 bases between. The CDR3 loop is CASSDGGTSSAKNIQYF. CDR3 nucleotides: TGTGCCAGCAGTGATGGAGGCACCAGTTCAGCCAAAAACATTCAGTACTTC.